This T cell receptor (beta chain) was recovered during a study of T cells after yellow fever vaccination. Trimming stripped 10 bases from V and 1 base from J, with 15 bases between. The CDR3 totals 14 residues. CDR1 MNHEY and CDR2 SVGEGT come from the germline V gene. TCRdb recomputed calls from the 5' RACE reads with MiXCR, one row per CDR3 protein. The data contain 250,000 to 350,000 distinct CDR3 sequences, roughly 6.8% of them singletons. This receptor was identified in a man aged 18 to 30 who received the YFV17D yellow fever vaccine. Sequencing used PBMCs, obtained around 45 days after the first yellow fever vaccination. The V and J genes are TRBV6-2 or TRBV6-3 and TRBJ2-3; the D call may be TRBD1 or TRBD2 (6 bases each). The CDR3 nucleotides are TGTGCCACCGGAGGGGGGAGACGCACAGATACGCAGTATTTT. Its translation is CATGGGRRTDTQYF.